Here is one T cell receptor beta chain with its context. Its antigen remains unknown. This sample is drawn from a study of cytomegalovirus exposure and HLA in healthy donors. Points from the study as a whole: When analyzed later, a missense DCLRE1C variant was found to be linked to TCR beta V- and J-gene trimming.

The germline CDR1 and CDR2 sequences are KGHSH and LQKENI. V gave up 1 base and J gave up 5 bases, with 9 bases separating them. CDR3 size: 14 residues. The PCR had 60 Vbeta and 13 Jbeta primers. The protocol was immunoSEQ multiplex PCR, while the TCRdb copy is restricted to in-frame clones and leaves out a portion. The sample holds some 180,000 clones, around 80% seen once. The sequence derives from a man in his forties or fifties in good health and CMV-seropositive. The V gene is TRBV18, the J gene TRBJ2-1; D perhaps matches TRBD2 (5 bases). Sample: PBMCs. The DNA of the CDR3 is TGTGCCAGCTCACCACTCGACGGGAACAATGAGCAGTTCTTC. Translation gives CASSPLDGNNEQFF.